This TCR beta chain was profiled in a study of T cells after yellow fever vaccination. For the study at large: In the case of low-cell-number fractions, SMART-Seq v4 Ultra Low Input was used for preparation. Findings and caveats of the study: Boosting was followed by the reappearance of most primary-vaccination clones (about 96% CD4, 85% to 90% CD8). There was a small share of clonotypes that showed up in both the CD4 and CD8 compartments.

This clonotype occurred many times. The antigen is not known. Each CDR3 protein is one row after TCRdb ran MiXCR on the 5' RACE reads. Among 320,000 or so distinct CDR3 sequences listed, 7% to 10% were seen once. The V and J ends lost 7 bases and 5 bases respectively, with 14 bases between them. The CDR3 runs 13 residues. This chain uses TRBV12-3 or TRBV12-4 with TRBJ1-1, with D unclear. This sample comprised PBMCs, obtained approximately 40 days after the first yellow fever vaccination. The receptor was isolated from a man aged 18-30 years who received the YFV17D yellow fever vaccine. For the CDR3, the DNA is TGTGCCAGCACCCCTTTAAGGGCTACTGAAGCTTTCTTT. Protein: CASTPLRATEAFF.